These 9 T cell receptor beta chains came from one sample sequenced in a study of blood T cell repertoires in COVID-19. The method was immunoSEQ multiplex PCR; TCRdb's version includes in-frame clones alone and lacks a portion of them. The sample lists fewer than 120,000 clones, roughly four fifths occurring once. The sequencing input was peripheral blood. Source of these receptors: a woman in her fifties or sixties with acute or convalescent COVID-19.

This chain connects TRBV6-5 to TRBJ1-5; possibly TRBD1 for D (5 bases). This CDR3 has 15 amino acids. Germline V gives CDR1 MNHEY, CDR2 SVGAGI. Trimming left V 6 bases short and J 2 bases short, with 14 bases between. CDR3 sequence: CASRTDGGGNQPQHF. CDR3 sequence (DNA): TGTGCCAGCAGGACGGACGGAGGGGGCAATCAGCCCCAGCATTTT.

The chain has TRBV3-1 (or the pseudogene TRBV3-2) and TRBJ2-2, with D tentatively TRBD2 (6 bases). The germline V gene encodes CDR1 LGHDT and CDR2 YNNKEL (reference sequence). The CDR3 sequence is 15 residues long. V dropped 3 bases and J dropped 4 bases, with 12 bases sitting between them. The chain's CDR3 is CASSHAGRGTGELFF. The CDR3 DNA follows: TGTGCCAGCAGCCATGCGGGGCGCGGCACCGGGGAGCTGTTTTTT.

This chain uses TRBV4-2 with TRBJ1-2; D is perhaps TRBD1 (5 bases). Trimming stripped 0 bases from V and 5 bases from J, with 10 bases between. Germline V gene data show CDR1 as LGHNA and CDR2 as YNFKEQ. The CDR3 is 14 amino acids. Here the CDR3 reads CASSQEVSGYGYTF. For the CDR3, the DNA is TGTGCCAGCAGCCAAGAAGTTTCAGGGTATGGCTACACCTTC.

The V gene is TRBV28, the J gene TRBJ1-1; 7 bases align to TRBD1. This CDR3 has 13 residues. V lost 4 bases and J lost 5; bases outside the gene matches: 4. The germline V gene encodes CDR1 MDHEN and CDR2 SYDVKM. In DNA form, the CDR3 reads TGTGCCAGCAGTTCCGACAGGGCAACTGAAGCTTTCTTT. It yields the protein CASSSDRATEAFF.

This clone came up a few times. The chain recombines TRBV9 with TRBJ2-7; possibly TRBD2 for D (6 bases). The germline V and J ends were trimmed by 0 bases and 2 bases, with 12 bases remaining between them. This CDR3 comprises 15 residues. Germline V gives CDR1 SGDLS, CDR2 YYNGEE. The CDR3 DNA is TGTGCCAGCAGCGTAGGCGGGGATTTTACCTACGAGCAGTACTTC. Its translation: CASSVGGDFTYEQYF.

The V call is TRBV19, the J call TRBJ2-3; no definite D call. The CDR3 sequence is 15 residues long. The ends were cut back, 1 base at V and 0 bases at J, with 8 bases in the middle. Germline values: CDR1 LNHDA, CDR2 SQIVND (reference sequence). CDR3 region: CASSIASASTDTQYF. The CDR3 DNA reads TGTGCCAGTAGTATAGCCAGCGCTAGCACAGATACGCAGTATTTT.

This clone was found once. The chain has TRBV2 and TRBJ2-3; 8 positions agree with TRBD1. The CDR3 extends over 14 amino acids. Germline CDR1 is SNHLY and CDR2 is FYNNEI. J was trimmed by 1 base and V by 5 bases; bases with no gene match: 2. CDR3 in amino acids: CASSRGQGTDTQYF. CDR3 in DNA: TGTGCCAGCAGTCGGGGACAGGGCACAGATACGCAGTATTTT.

The rearrangement uses TRBV15 and TRBJ1-5; D gene uncertain. V was clipped by 2 bases and J by 4 bases, with 12 bases between them. Germline V gene lookup returns CDR1 LNHNV and CDR2 YYDKDF (reference sequence). This CDR3 has 15 amino acids. The CDR3 sequence: CATSRNPGSNQPQHF. The DNA of the CDR3 is TGTGCCACCAGCAGAAATCCGGGGAGTAATCAGCCCCAGCATTTT. The entire variable domain, with the rest obtained from reference TRBV15 and TRBJ1-5, is as follows: DAMVIQNPRYQVTQFGKPVTLSCSQTLNHNVMYWYQQKSSQAPKLLFHYYDKDFNNEADTPDNFQSRRPNTSFCFLDIRSPGLGDTAMYLCATSRNPGSNQPQHFGDGTRLSIL.

This clone was detected once. The chain links TRBV7-9 to TRBJ2-7; the match to TRBD1 covers 7 bases. The trim removed 1 base at V and 3 bases at J, leaving 6 bases unmatched. Per germline, CDR1 SEHNR and CDR2 FQNEAQ (reference sequence). This CDR3 has 15 amino acids. The CDR3 nucleotides are TGTGCCAGCAGCTTAGGACAGGGCCTCGACTACGAGCAGTACTTC. Protein: CASSLGQGLDYEQYF. Full variable domain (outside the CDR3, taken from reference TRBV7-9 and TRBJ2-7): DTGVSQNPRHKITKRGQNVTFRCDPISEHNRLYWYRQTLGQGPEFLTYFQNEAQLEKSRLLSDRFSAERPKGSFSTLEIQRTEQGDSAMYLCASSLGQGLDYEQYFGPGTRLTVT.